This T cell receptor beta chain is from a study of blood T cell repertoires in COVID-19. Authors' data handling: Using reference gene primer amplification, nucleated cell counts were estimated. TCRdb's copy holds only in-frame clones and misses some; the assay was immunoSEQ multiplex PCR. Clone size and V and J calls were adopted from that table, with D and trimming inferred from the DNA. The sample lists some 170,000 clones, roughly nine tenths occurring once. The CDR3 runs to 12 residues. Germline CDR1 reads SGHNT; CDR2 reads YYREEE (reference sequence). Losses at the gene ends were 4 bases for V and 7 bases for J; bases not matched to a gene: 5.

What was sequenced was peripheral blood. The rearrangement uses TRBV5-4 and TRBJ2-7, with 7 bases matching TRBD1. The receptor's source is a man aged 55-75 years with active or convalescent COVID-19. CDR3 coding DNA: TGTGCCAGCAGCGTACAGGGGCGGGAGCAGTACTTC. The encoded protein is CASSVQGREQYF.